The following is a T cell receptor (beta chain) sequence with its context. The data originate from a study of blood T cell repertoires in COVID-19. At the level of the study: Both acute and convalescent COVID-19 samples were obtained from the United States, Italy and Spain. PBMCs, B-cell-depleted T cells, or T cells were the source of the cDNA or gDNA that made up the material.

Study processing details: Reference gene primer amplification gave estimated nucleated cell counts. Repertoires were generated with immunoSEQ multiplex PCR, while TCRdb's copy carries only in-frame clones and drops some. V and J calls and clone size are those listed in that table; D and trimming were worked out from the DNA. Of 100,000 to 150,000 clones detected, about 90% appear once; the ten largest clones hold roughly 2%. The Seattle site enrolled patients during active infection and followed them longitudinally. This clonotype was obtained from a man aged 45-60 years with COVID-19, enrolled during active disease. The material sequenced was peripheral blood.

The CDR3: CASSLGLAGGTGELFF. DNA for the CDR3: TGTGCCAGCAGCCTCGGACTAGCGGGAGGCACCGGGGAGCTGTTTTTT. The rearrangement uses TRBV9 and TRBJ2-2; 14 nucleotides agree with TRBD2. After removal of 4 bases from V and 4 bases from J, the junction contained 3 bases not matched to a gene. The germline gives CDR1 SGDLS, CDR2 YYNGEE. CDR3 length: 16 amino acids. The entire variable domain, with the rest obtained from reference TRBV9 and TRBJ2-2, is as follows: DSGVTQTPKHLITATGQRVTLRCSPRSGDLSVYWYQQSLDQGLQFLIQYYNGEERAKGNILERFSAQQFPDLHSELNLSSLELGDSALYFCASSLGLAGGTGELFFGEGSRLTVL.